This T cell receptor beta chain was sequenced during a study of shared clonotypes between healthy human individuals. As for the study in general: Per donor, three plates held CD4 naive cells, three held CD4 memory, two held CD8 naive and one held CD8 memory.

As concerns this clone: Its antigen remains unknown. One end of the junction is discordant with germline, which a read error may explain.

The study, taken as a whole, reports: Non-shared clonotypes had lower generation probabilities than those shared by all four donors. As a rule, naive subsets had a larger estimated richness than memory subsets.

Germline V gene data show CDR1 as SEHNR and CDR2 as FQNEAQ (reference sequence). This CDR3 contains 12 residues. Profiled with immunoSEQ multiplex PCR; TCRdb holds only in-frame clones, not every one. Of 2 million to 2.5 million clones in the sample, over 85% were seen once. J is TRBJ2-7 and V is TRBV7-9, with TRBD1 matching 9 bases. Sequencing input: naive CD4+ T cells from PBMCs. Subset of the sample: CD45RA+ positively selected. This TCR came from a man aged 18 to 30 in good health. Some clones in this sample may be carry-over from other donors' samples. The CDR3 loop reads CASSLTQGAGTF. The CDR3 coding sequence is TGTGCCAGCAGCTTAACACAGGGGGCCGGGACCTTC.